Shown below are 28 T cell receptor beta chains from a single sample sequenced in a study of blood T cell repertoires in COVID-19. TCRdb's copy holds only in-frame clones and misses some; the assay was immunoSEQ multiplex PCR. The sample shows some 330,000 clones, 87% of them seen only once. What was sequenced was PBMCs or T cells enriched from blood (not recorded which). The receptors here all came from a man aged 35-49 years in a cohort exposed to, infected with or recovered from COVID-19 (not recorded which).

The V gene is TRBV12-5, the J gene TRBJ2-1; 10 nucleotides align to TRBD2. Germline CDR1 is LGHNT and CDR2 is FRNRAP. The CDR3 extends over 16 amino acids. The V gene end was trimmed by 4 bases and the J gene end by 10 bases; junction bases not matched to a gene: 13. The CDR3 DNA sequence: TGTGCTAGTGGTTCGGTAGCGGGAGGAGTTGTACTCGAGCAGTTCTTC. It translates to CASGSVAGGVVLEQFF.

The genes are TRBV10-2 and TRBJ2-7, with 13 bases matching TRBD2. The germline CDR1 and CDR2 sequences are WSHSY and SAAADI. The CDR3 is 16 amino acids. V shed 4 bases and J 0 bases; nucleotides not matched to a gene: 3. CDR3 sequence reads: CASSGTSGSISYEQYF. DNA of the CDR3: TGCGCCAGCAGTGGGACTAGCGGGAGTATCTCCTACGAGCAGTACTTC.

With respect to this clone: At one of its ends the junction is not consistent with the germline gene, which may arise from a read error. The gene calls are TRBV9 and TRBJ2-1, with no clear D. Germline loops: CDR1 SGDLS, CDR2 YYNGEE. This CDR3 has 16 amino acids. The CDR3 DNA sequence: TGTGCCAGCAGCGTAGGAGAACGGATTTTCGACAAGGAGCAGTTCTTC. Protein: CASSVGERIFDKEQFF.

The rearrangement uses TRBV10-3 and TRBJ1-1; no firm D call. The V end was cut by 7 bases, the J end by 5 bases, with 14 bases between. The CDR3 runs to 13 residues. CDR1 is ENHRY and CDR2 is SYGVKD in the germline V gene. CDR3 amino acids: CAITRNRGTEAFF. The CDR3 DNA sequence: TGTGCCATCACCAGAAATAGAGGGACTGAAGCTTTCTTT.

V usage is TRBV30 and J usage is TRBJ1-6, with a weak D call TRBD1 (5 bases). The V gene's germline CDR1 is GTSNPN and CDR2 SVGIG (reference sequence). V shed 1 base and J shed 5 bases, with 12 bases lying between them. CDR3 length: 15 amino acids. CDR3 DNA sequence: TGTGCCTGGAGTGACCAGGGCCCAAATAATTCACCCCTCCACTTT. It is translated as CAWSDQGPNNSPLHF.

Only a few counts were recorded for this clone. Other DNA sequences in this specimen translate into the identical CDR3. The chain has TRBV5-1 and TRBJ2-2; 8 nucleotides line up with TRBD2. There are 16 residues in the CDR3. J was trimmed by 1 base and V by 0 bases; bases with no gene match: 2. Germline CDR1 reads SGHRS; CDR2 reads YFSETQ. The CDR3, as DNA: TGCGCCAGCAGCTTGGAAACTAGCGGGAACACCGGGGAGCTGTTTTTT. It translates to CASSLETSGNTGELFF.

This clone was recorded only once. As DNA, the CDR3 is TGTGCCAGCAGTGAAATGGGTCCTGGGGCTTTGGAGCAGTTCTTC. Translating it yields CASSEMGPGALEQFF. The chain employs TRBV2 and TRBJ2-1; D is perhaps TRBD1 (5 bases). The CDR3 totals 15 residues. V dropped 2 bases and J dropped 10 bases, with 18 bases sitting between them. Looked up from germline, CDR1 is SNHLY and CDR2 is FYNNEI.

This sequence joins TRBV9 and TRBJ1-6; D call uncertain. The CDR3 extends over 13 amino acids. In germline, CDR1 is SGDLS, CDR2 YYNGEE. Trimming left V 0 bases short and J 14 bases short, with 12 bases between. CDR3 sequence (DNA): TGTGCCAGCAGCGTAGCAGAGGATACAACCCTCCACTTT. It encodes CASSVAEDTTLHF.

This chain links TRBV15 with TRBJ1-5; D ambiguous. The CDR3 has 14 residues. V lost 1 base to trimming and J lost 0 bases, with 4 bases between them. Per germline, CDR1 LNHNV and CDR2 YYDKDF (reference sequence). The chain's CDR3 is CATSRGVSNQPQHF. The DNA for the CDR3 is TGTGCCACCAGCAGAGGAGTTAGCAATCAGCCCCAGCATTTT.

This clone came up once. This chain connects TRBV30 to TRBJ1-1; the D gene is possibly TRBD1 (5 bases). The CDR3 is 13 residues long. Trimming removed 6 bases from V and 4 bases from J, with 15 bases in between. The V gene's germline CDR1 is GTSNPN and CDR2 SVGIG (reference sequence). CDR3 sequence (DNA): TGTGCCTGTTCCCGGGTAAGGGGCACTGAAGCTTTCTTT. Its translation is CACSRVRGTEAFF.

The gene calls are TRBV5-1 and TRBJ2-5; no definite D call. V shed 0 bases and J shed 5 bases, with 8 bases lying between them. CDR1 SGHRS and CDR2 YFSETQ come from the germline V gene. This CDR3 contains 13 residues. CDR3: CASSLEPPETQYF. The CDR3 DNA sequence: TGCGCCAGCAGCTTGGAGCCCCCGGAGACCCAGTACTTC.

This clone was counted a few times. CDR3 protein: CASSAGPLTEAFF. In DNA, the CDR3 is TGTGCCAGCAGCGCCGGTCCTCTCACTGAAGCTTTCTTT. V and J are TRBV27 and TRBJ1-1; no reliable D call. The CDR3 consists of 13 residues. V shed 6 bases and J shed 4 bases, with 12 bases lying between them. Looked up from germline, CDR1 is MNHEY and CDR2 is SMNVEV (reference sequence).

This rearrangement joins TRBV2 to TRBJ2-6, with 7 positions matching TRBD1. Germline lookup yields CDR1 SNHLY and CDR2 FYNNEI. The CDR3 is 15 amino acids. J was trimmed by 3 bases and V by 4 bases; bases with no gene match: 3. Here the CDR3 reads CASSADRFGANVLTF. The CDR3 DNA sequence: TGTGCCAGCAGTGCGGACAGGTTTGGGGCCAACGTCCTGACTTTC.

The DNA for the CDR3 is TGTGCCAGCAGTCTACCGACAGGGGGAGATGGCTACACCTTC. It is translated as CASSLPTGGDGYTF. V usage is TRBV5-4 and J usage is TRBJ1-2, with 9 bases aligning to TRBD1. The trim removed 5 bases at V and 6 bases at J, leaving 8 bases unmatched. CDR1 SGHNT and CDR2 YYREEE come from the germline V gene (reference sequence). There are 14 residues in the CDR3.

The rearrangement links TRBV10-3 to TRBJ2-2, with D possibly being TRBD2 (5 bases). CDR1 and CDR2 from the germline V gene are ENHRY and SYGVKD. This CDR3 comprises 16 residues. The ends were cut back, 0 bases at V and 1 base at J, with 9 bases in the middle. CDR3: CAISESISENTGELFF. Written as DNA, the CDR3 is TGTGCCATCAGTGAGTCGATTAGCGAGAACACCGGGGAGCTGTTTTTT.

This chain joins TRBV7-8 and TRBJ2-5; the match to TRBD2 covers 12 bases. The CDR3 covers 15 residues. Germline trimming cut 1 base from V and 4 bases from J; bases unmatched to any gene: 1. The germline gives CDR1 SGHVS, CDR2 FQNEAQ. CDR3 loop: CASSLGGLAGETQYF. The CDR3 DNA reads as TGTGCCAGCAGCTTAGGGGGACTAGCGGGAGAGACCCAGTACTTC.

The chain uses TRBV6-5 and TRBJ2-3; TRBD2 matches at 7 bases. This CDR3 contains 15 residues. Unmatched junction bases numbered 7, after V lost 5 bases and J lost 2 bases. The germline V gene has CDR1 MNHEY and CDR2 SVGAGI. The CDR3 DNA reads TGTGCCAGCAGTCCTAGCGGCTCGTACACAGATACGCAGTATTTT. Its protein product is CASSPSGSYTDTQYF.

The chain joins TRBV14 to TRBJ2-7; TRBD1 aligns across 7 bases. The junction had 7 bases not matched to a gene; V was cut back by 5 bases and J by 3 bases. The germline V gene encodes CDR1 SGHDN and CDR2 FVKESK. The CDR3 spans 14 residues. The CDR3 coding sequence is TGTGCCAGCAGCGAACTCCGGGACAGCTACGAGCAGTACTTC. Translated, it gives CASSELRDSYEQYF. The whole variable domain, remainder taken from reference TRBV14 and TRBJ2-7, is EAGVTQFPSHSVIEKGQTVTLRCDPISGHDNLYWYRRVMGKEIKFLLHFVKESKQDESGMPNNRFLAERTGGTYSTLKVQPAELEDSGVYFCASSELRDSYEQYFGPGTRLTVT.

For this clone: Its ends do not fully match the called genes, so a read error is possible. This rearrangement joins TRBV7-9 to TRBJ1-2; D not resolved. This CDR3 spans 11 amino acids. Germline CDR1 reads SEHNR; CDR2 reads FQNEAQ (reference sequence). In DNA form, the CDR3 reads TGTGCCAGCAGTTTCCCCGTCCTACCCGACTTC. Protein sequence: CASSFPVLPDF.

The chain employs TRBV7-2 and TRBJ2-1; D call uncertain. The CDR3 totals 14 residues. Germline V gene lookup returns CDR1 SGHTA and CDR2 FQGNSA. Trimming shortened V by 5 bases and J by 10 bases, and 18 bases separated the two germline ends. The CDR3 DNA follows: TGTGCCAGCAGCCCGACAAGGAATAACCGGGAGCAGTTCTTC. As protein: CASSPTRNNREQFF.

The V call is TRBV10-3, the J call TRBJ2-3, with TRBD2 identical over 14 bases. CDR3 length: 17 amino acids. After removal of 10 bases from V and 2 bases from J, the junction contained 11 bases not matched to a gene. Germline lookup yields CDR1 ENHRY and CDR2 SYGVKD. The CDR3 sequence: CATRLGLAGGTTDTQYF. The CDR3 bases are TGTGCCACGCGCCTAGGACTAGCGGGAGGTACCACAGATACGCAGTATTTT.

CDR3 region: CAWRASRATEAFF. CDR3 in DNA: TGTGCCTGGAGAGCCAGCAGGGCCACTGAAGCTTTCTTT. This chain connects TRBV30 to TRBJ1-1; tentative D call: TRBD1 (5 bases). The ends were cut back, 3 bases at V and 4 bases at J, with 12 bases in the middle. This CDR3 region has 13 residues. Germline loops: CDR1 GTSNPN, CDR2 SVGIG (reference sequence).

This chain joins TRBV5-4 and TRBJ1-2, with a tentative D call TRBD1 (6 bases). This CDR3 is 16 amino acids long. V was clipped by 2 bases and J by 0 bases, with 14 bases between them. Germline V gene data show CDR1 as SGHNT and CDR2 as YYREEE (reference sequence). The CDR3 is CASSFGGRGTNYGYTF. CDR3 sequence (DNA): TGTGCCAGCAGCTTCGGGGGGCGCGGAACTAACTATGGCTACACCTTC.

This sequence joins TRBV5-1 and TRBJ2-3, with D maybe TRBD1 (6 bases). Germline V lookup: CDR1 SGHRS, CDR2 YFSETQ. The CDR3 runs to 14 residues. The V end was cut by 3 bases, the J end by 4 bases, with 12 bases between. This chain's CDR3 is CASSYDHRADTQYF. The CDR3 DNA reads as TGCGCCAGCAGCTATGATCACAGGGCAGATACGCAGTATTTT.

This chain links TRBV7-3 with TRBJ1-2; 8 positions match TRBD1. CDR3 length: 11 residues. From germline, CDR1 is SGHTA and CDR2 FQGTGA. Trimming at V came to 8 bases and at J to 5 bases, leaving 1 base not matched to a gene. The CDR3 coding sequence is TGTGCCAGCGGGACAGGATATGGCTACACCTTC. Translation gives CASGTGYGYTF.

The V and J genes are TRBV27 and TRBJ2-7, with 9 bases matching TRBD1. The CDR3 is 15 amino acids. The V segment lost 4 bases and the J segment 1 base; nucleotides outside the gene matches: 5. CDR1 and CDR2 (germline): MNHEY, SMNVEV (reference sequence). CDR3 DNA sequence: TGTGCCAGCAGTTCCACCGGGACAGGGTCCTACGAGCAGTACTTC. Protein product: CASSSTGTGSYEQYF.

This clone was detected only a few times. The chain couples TRBV5-1 to TRBJ1-1, with D perhaps matching TRBD1 (6 bases). The CDR3 consists of 16 residues. The V end lost 3 bases, the J end lost 0 bases, and 15 bases lay between the germline ends. Looked up from germline, CDR1 is SGHRS and CDR2 is YFSETQ. The CDR3 here is CASSSTPGTLNTEAFF. The CDR3 DNA sequence: TGCGCCAGCAGCTCTACCCCCGGGACATTGAACACTGAAGCTTTCTTT.

The chain has TRBV11-3 and TRBJ1-1, with D possibly TRBD1 on 5 matching bases. The V gene's germline CDR1 is SGHNT and CDR2 YENEEA. Trimming removed 4 bases from V and 1 base from J, with 7 bases in between. The CDR3 is 13 amino acids. The CDR3 region has the DNA TGTGCCAGCAGCTCGGGGGGGAACACTGAAGCTTTCTTT. Protein: CASSSGGNTEAFF. Full variable domain (missing parts from reference TRBV11-3 and TRBJ1-1): EAGVVQSPRYKIIEKKQPVAFWCNPISGHNTLYWYLQNLGQGPELLIRYENEEAVDDSQLPKDRFSAERLKGVDSTLKIQPAELGDSAVYLCASSSGGNTEAFFGQGTRLTVV.